What follows is one TCR beta chain and its context. Assay used: immunoSEQ multiplex PCR; TCRdb lists only in-frame clones, some missing. The profile shows some 140,000 clones, around 79% of them singletons. The sample belongs to a study of blood T cell repertoires in COVID-19. This sequence was found in a man of 80 years or more with acute or convalescent COVID-19. The sample taken for sequencing was peripheral blood.

This CDR3 is CASSYGGAVMNTEAFF. The CDR3 coding sequence is TGTGCCAGCAGTTACGGGGGGGCTGTGATGAACACTGAAGCTTTCTTT. The J gene is TRBJ1-1, the V gene TRBV6-5; possibly TRBD1 for D (6 bases). The CDR3 totals 16 residues. The germline CDR1 and CDR2 sequences are MNHEY and SVGAGI. V shed 2 bases and J shed 0 bases, with 13 bases lying between them.